This T cell receptor beta chain came from a study of post-analysis software for immune sequencing data. As for the study in general: Relapsing-remitting, secondary progressive and progressive-relapsing multiple sclerosis were all included among the disease courses.

Researchers reported that TCR beta cDNA libraries carried unique molecular identifiers. The source material, roughly 0.9 to 11 million T cells, gave rise to roughly 500,000 cDNA molecules. TCRdb fed the PCR reads into MiXCR, producing one record per CDR3 protein. The sample lists about 760,000 distinct CDR3 sequences, 25% to 30% occurring once. The CDR3 loop spans 13 amino acids. V lost 6 bases to trimming and J lost 7 bases; unmatched junction nucleotides: 9. CDR1 is SQVTM, CDR2 ANQGSEA, per germline. Study-wide results and caveats: Relative to controls, patients had five TRBV segments at higher frequency, with TRBV5-6, TRBV5-1 and TRBV20-1 among these. F-measure co-clustering was strong for batch-matched samples.

This clonotype was recorded a few times. The antigen is undetermined. V usage is TRBV29-1 and J usage is TRBJ1-2; 9 positions agree with TRBD1. The specimen sequenced was blood. The TCR comes from a girl aged 5-17 years with multiple sclerosis. The chain's CDR3 is CSVGTGTGFGYTF. CDR3 nucleotides: TGCAGCGTCGGGACCGGGACAGGGTTTGGCTACACCTTC.